Listed below are T cell receptor beta chains from one sample, sequenced in a study of T cells in Graves' hyperthyroidism and ophthalmopathy. TCRdb processed the multiplex PCR reads anew with MiXCR; each CDR3 protein has one entry. The profile shows 340,000 or so distinct CDR3 sequences, approximately 15% of them singletons. What was sequenced was blood. These receptors all stem from a man aged 30 to 39 with Graves' hyperthyroidism. Both conserved end residues are part of each CDR3. D genes are given only for firm matches. Some rows have no size entry. The others give once, few or many, or a class for an expanded clone.

TRBV5-1,TRBJ2-7,NA,many,CASSPRWENEQYF,TGCGCCAGCAGCCCAAGGTGGGAGAACGAGCAGTACTTC
TRBV14,TRBJ1-1,NA,NA,CASSSGVETSEAFF,TGTGCCAGCAGCTCAGGGGTTGAAACTTCTGAAGCTTTCTTT
TRBV28,TRBJ2-1,TRBD1,many,CASSPIGDRGLKDEQFF,TGTGCCAGCAGTCCTATTGGGGACAGGGGGCTTAAGGATGAGCAGTTCTTC
TRBV6-5,TRBJ2-3,TRBD2,many,CASSYMVSGGGADTDTQYF,TGTGCCAGCAGTTACATGGTTTCGGGGGGAGGGGCCGATACAGATACGCAGTATTTT
TRBV7-2,TRBJ1-4,NA,NA,CASSLKLQLNEKLFF,TGTGCCAGCAGCTTAAAGCTACAGTTAAATGAAAAACTGTTTTTT
TRBV6-2/TRBV6-3,TRBJ2-7,TRBD1,many,CASSASDRHPYEQYF,TGTGCCAGCAGTGCGTCGGACAGGCATCCGTACGAGCAGTACTTC
TRBV3-1,TRBJ2-5,TRBD2,many,CASSPYGTSGRWTQYF,TGTGCCAGCAGCCCCTACGGGACTAGCGGGAGATGGACCCAGTACTTC
TRBV4-2,TRBJ2-5,NA,few,CASSQDQREWQETQYF,TGTGCCAGCAGCCAAGATCAGAGGGAGTGGCAAGAGACCCAGTACTTC
TRBV18,TRBJ2-6,NA,few,CASSPETGANVLTF,TGTGCCAGCTCACCAGAGACAGGGGCCAACGTCCTGACTTTC
TRBV15,TRBJ2-3,NA,few,CATSRGVGRIGDTQYF,TGTGCCACCAGCAGAGGAGTCGGGAGAATCGGAGATACGCAGTATTTT
TRBV5-1,TRBJ2-3,TRBD2,NA,CASSLGGLAGGGTDTQYF,TGCGCCAGCAGCCTAGGAGGATTAGCGGGAGGAGGCACAGATACGCAGTATTTT
TRBV13,TRBJ2-7,NA,few,CASSLGAGWDYEQYF,TGTGCCAGCAGCTTAGGGGCAGGGTGGGACTACGAGCAGTACTTC
TRBV15,TRBJ1-2,NA,many,CATSRDIPFYGYTF,TGTGCCACCAGCAGAGATATCCCGTTCTATGGCTACACCTTC
TRBV20-1,TRBJ2-1,NA,NA,CSARDLGSGYNEQFF,TGCAGTGCTAGAGACCTTGGTAGCGGATACAATGAGCAGTTCTTC
TRBV30,TRBJ2-5,TRBD1,many,CAWSGTGISAQYF,TGTGCCTGGTCCGGGACAGGGATTTCGGCCCAGTACTTC
TRBV14,TRBJ1-6,NA,NA,CASSQERVGGSYNSPLHF,TGTGCCAGCAGCCAAGAGCGGGTCGGGGGGTCCTATAATTCACCCCTCCACTTT
TRBV6-1,TRBJ1-2,NA,many,CASGDYGYTF,TGTGCCAGCGGGGACTATGGCTACACCTTC
TRBV28,TRBJ2-7,TRBD1,few,CASSQGQGVEQYF,TGTGCCAGCAGCCAGGGACAGGGGGTCGAGCAGTACTTC
TRBV20-1,TRBJ2-1,TRBD2,few,CSARDTTSGSPEQFF,TGCAGTGCTAGAGATACGACTAGCGGGAGTCCTGAGCAGTTCTTC
TRBV11-1,TRBJ2-5,TRBD2,many,CASSDNLIGTTETQYF,TGTGCCAGCAGCGACAATCTAATCGGGACTACGGAGACCCAGTACTTC
TRBV20-1,TRBJ1-2,NA,many,CSAPLQGSRGYGYTF,TGCAGTGCGCCTCTCCAGGGGTCAAGGGGCTATGGCTACACCTTC
TRBV11-1,TRBJ2-7,TRBD1,NA,CASSRGQGRDEQYF,TGCGCCAGCAGCCGAGGACAGGGGCGGGACGAGCAGTACTTC
TRBV5-1,TRBJ2-7,NA,NA,CASSLIITSRAYEQYF,TGCGCCAGCAGCTTGATTATAACTAGTAGGGCCTACGAGCAGTACTTC
TRBV7-9,TRBJ1-2,NA,many,CASSLQGTYGYTF,TGTGCCAGCAGCTTACAGGGGACCTATGGCTACACCTTC
TRBV6-2/TRBV6-3,TRBJ1-6,NA,few,CASSLGQRVYYNSPLHF,TGTGCCAGCAGCTTGGGACAAAGAGTCTATTATAATTCACCCCTCCACTTT
TRBV11-1,TRBJ2-1,TRBD2,many,CASSSRLAGGPYNEQFF,TGTGCCAGCAGCTCCAGACTAGCGGGAGGGCCCTACAATGAGCAGTTCTTC
TRBV12-3/TRBV12-4,TRBJ1-2,TRBD1,few,CASSGNKQGAGGYTF,TGTGCCAGCAGTGGAAACAAGCAGGGGGCCGGTGGCTACACCTTC
TRBV19,TRBJ2-2,NA,NA,CASTRRAPGELFF,TGTGCCAGTACGCGAAGGGCCCCCGGGGAGCTGTTTTTT
TRBV29-1,TRBJ2-1,NA,many,CSVGEGNEQFF,TGCAGCGTGGGCGAGGGCAATGAGCAGTTCTTC
TRBV20-1,TRBJ2-1,TRBD2,NA,CSARVSSGSRNEQFF,TGCAGTGCTAGAGTCTCCAGCGGGAGCCGAAATGAGCAGTTCTTC
TRBV28,TRBJ2-5,NA,many,CASISRGYQETQYF,TGTGCCAGCATTTCTCGGGGGTACCAAGAGACCCAGTACTTC
TRBV11-3,TRBJ1-5,TRBD1,few,CASSSLYRGRYQPQHF,TGTGCCAGCAGCTCATTATACAGGGGGCGATATCAGCCCCAGCATTTT
TRBV5-8,TRBJ2-2,NA,NA,CASSLGTSGAELFF,TGTGCCAGCAGCTTGGGGACCTCGGGGGCCGAGCTGTTTTTT
TRBV19,TRBJ2-1,TRBD2,NA,CASRGLAGGRGEQFF,TGTGCCAGTAGGGGACTAGCGGGAGGCCGTGGTGAGCAGTTCTTC
TRBV7-9,TRBJ2-3,TRBD2,NA,CASSSMTSESRYTQYF,TGTGCCAGCAGCTCCATGACTAGCGAGAGTCGGTATACGCAGTATTTT
TRBV11-3,TRBJ1-1,NA,NA,CASSFPNTEVFF,TGTGCCAGCAGCTTCCCGAACACTGAAGTTTTCTTT
TRBV5-1,TRBJ2-7,NA,NA,CASSLGDWPYEQYF,TGCGCCAGCAGCTTAGGGGACTGGCCCTACGAGCAGTACTTC
TRBV11-2,TRBJ2-2,TRBD2,few,CASSQRGLAGGPANTGELFF,TGTGCCAGCAGCCAAAGGGGACTAGCGGGAGGTCCCGCGAACACCGGGGAGCTGTTTTTT
TRBV12-3/TRBV12-4,TRBJ2-1,TRBD2,NA,CAISESAGGGKYNEQFF,TGTGCCATCAGTGAGTCGGCTGGCGGGGGGAAATACAATGAGCAGTTCTTC
TRBV2,TRBJ2-4,TRBD1,many,CASSRDRVAENIQYF,TGTGCCAGCAGTAGGGACAGGGTCGCGGAAAACATTCAGTACTTC
TRBV14,TRBJ2-3,TRBD1,few,CASSQTGPDTQYF,TGTGCCAGCAGCCAGACAGGGCCAGATACGCAGTATTTT
TRBV2,TRBJ2-7,NA,few,CASNPHYEQYF,TGTGCCAGCAACCCCCACTACGAGCAGTACTTC
TRBV29-1,TRBJ2-7,NA,NA,CSGSLGVEQYF,TGCAGCGGGTCATTAGGTGTCGAGCAGTACTTC
TRBV9,TRBJ2-5,NA,NA,CASSPREGLAETQYF,TGTGCCAGCAGCCCACGCGAAGGGCTAGCGGAGACCCAGTACTTC
TRBV28,TRBJ2-7,TRBD2,many,CASSVGLADYEQYF,TGTGCCAGCAGTGTGGGACTAGCGGACTACGAGCAGTACTTC
TRBV7-9,TRBJ2-1,TRBD2,many,CASSSGLGAFNEQFF,TGTGCCAGCAGCTCGGGACTAGGCGCCTTCAATGAGCAGTTCTTC
TRBV7-2,TRBJ2-1,TRBD1,many,CASSFQGAYNEQFF,TGTGCCAGCAGCTTCCAGGGGGCCTACAATGAGCAGTTCTTC
TRBV6-1,TRBJ2-1,NA,few,CASSTHDRGSGEQFF,TGTGCCAGCAGTACGCACGACCGGGGATCGGGGGAGCAGTTCTTC
TRBV5-1,TRBJ1-4,NA,NA,CASSPSGTNEKLFF,TGCGCCAGCAGCCCGAGCGGGACTAATGAAAAACTGTTTTTT
TRBV4-2,TRBJ2-1,TRBD2,NA,CASSQEVAGAEQFF,TGTGCCAGCAGCCAAGAAGTAGCGGGAGCAGAGCAGTTCTTC
TRBV4-1,TRBJ2-7,TRBD1,NA,CASSQGVSTGGSGEQYF,TGCGCCAGCAGCCAAGGAGTTTCGACAGGGGGGTCGGGCGAGCAGTACTTC
TRBV27,TRBJ2-7,TRBD1,NA,CASSSLGTGGIYEQYF,TGTGCCAGCAGTTCCCTCGGGACAGGGGGTATCTACGAGCAGTACTTC
TRBV29-1,TRBJ1-5,NA,NA,CSVGFGDQPQHF,TGCAGCGTTGGGTTTGGGGATCAGCCCCAGCATTTT
TRBV28,TRBJ2-2,NA,NA,CASSLLSGELFF,TGTGCCAGCAGCCTCCTCTCAGGGGAGCTGTTTTTT
TRBV20-1,TRBJ2-7,NA,many,CSARGRTNYEQYF,TGCAGTGCCAGGGGACGGACAAACTACGAGCAGTACTTC
TRBV6-1,TRBJ2-7,NA,many,CASGIRYEQYF,TGTGCCAGCGGTATCAGATACGAGCAGTACTTC
TRBV20-1,TRBJ1-5,NA,many,CSARQMSNQPQHF,TGCAGTGCTAGACAGATGAGCAATCAGCCCCAGCATTTT